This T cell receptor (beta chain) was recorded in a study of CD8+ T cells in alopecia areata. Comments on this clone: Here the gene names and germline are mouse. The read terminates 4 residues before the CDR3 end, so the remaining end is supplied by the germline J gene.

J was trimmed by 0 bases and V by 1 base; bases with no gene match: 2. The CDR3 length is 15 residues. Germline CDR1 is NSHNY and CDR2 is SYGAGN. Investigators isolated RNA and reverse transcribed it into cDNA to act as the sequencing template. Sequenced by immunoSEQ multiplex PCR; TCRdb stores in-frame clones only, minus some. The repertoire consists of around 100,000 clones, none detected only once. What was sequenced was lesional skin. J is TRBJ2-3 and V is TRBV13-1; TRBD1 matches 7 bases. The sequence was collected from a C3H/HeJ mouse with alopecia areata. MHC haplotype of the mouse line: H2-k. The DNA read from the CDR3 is TGTGCCAGCAGTGATTACAGGGGAAGTGCAGAA. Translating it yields CASSDYRGSAE. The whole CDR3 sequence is CASSDYRGSAETLYF.